These T cell receptor beta chains were read from a single sample in a study of cytomegalovirus exposure and HLA in healthy donors. The table came from immunoSEQ multiplex PCR; TCRdb's copy has only in-frame clones and leaves some out. The sample holds about 160,000 clones, roughly 85% seen once. The sequencing sample was made of PBMCs. The receptors come from a male donor in good health and CMV-seropositive. Both conserved end residues are part of each CDR3. The D gene is left open where the match is weak. Clone size is stated in some rows and not others, as once, few, many or a class when expanded.

J gene: TRBJ1-1
D gene: NA
CDR3 length: 12
V gene: TRBV5-6
clone size: NA
CDR3 DNA: TGTGCCAGCAGCTTGTACACCAAAGAAGCTTTCTTT
CDR3 protein: CASSLYTKEAFF

J gene: TRBJ2-1
D gene: TRBD2
CDR3 length: 15
V gene: TRBV7-9
clone size: few
CDR3 DNA: TGTGCCAGCAGCTTAGAGCGGGGGGGCCGGAATGAGCAGTTCTTC
CDR3 protein: CASSLERGGRNEQFF

J gene: TRBJ2-1
D gene: TRBD2
CDR3 length: 15
V gene: TRBV6-1
clone size: NA
CDR3 DNA: TGTGCCAGTTTAATGGGACTAGCGGGAGTGAATGAGCAGTTCTTC
CDR3 protein: CASLMGLAGVNEQFF

J gene: TRBJ2-1
D gene: NA
CDR3 length: 18
V gene: TRBV11-3
clone size: few
CDR3 DNA: TGTGCCAGCAGCTTAGGGGCCGAAAGTGGAGGTAGTTACAATGAGCAGTTCTTC
CDR3 protein: CASSLGAESGGSYNEQFF

J gene: TRBJ2-3
D gene: NA
CDR3 length: 13
V gene: TRBV4-3
clone size: NA
CDR3 DNA: TGCGCCAGCAGCCAAGATTGGGCAAATACGCAGTATTTT
CDR3 protein: CASSQDWANTQYF

J gene: TRBJ2-5
D gene: TRBD2
CDR3 length: 18
V gene: TRBV7-2
clone size: NA
CDR3 DNA: TGTGCCAGCAGCATCGGGACTAGCGGAAACCGACCTCAAGAGACCCAGTACTTC
CDR3 protein: CASSIGTSGNRPQETQYF

J gene: TRBJ1-1
D gene: TRBD1
CDR3 length: 14
V gene: TRBV5-1
clone size: NA
CDR3 DNA: TGCGCCAGCAGCACGGGACAGGGGAACACTGAAGCTTTCTTT
CDR3 protein: CASSTGQGNTEAFF

J gene: TRBJ2-7
D gene: TRBD2
CDR3 length: 13
V gene: TRBV28
clone size: NA
CDR3 DNA: TGTGCCAGCAGAACTAGCGGTATCTACGAGCAGTACTTC
CDR3 protein: CASRTSGIYEQYF

J gene: TRBJ2-7
D gene: NA
CDR3 length: 17
V gene: TRBV7-2
clone size: NA
CDR3 DNA: TGTGCCAGCAGCTCAAAAGGGAGTCCGGGAGTTCGGTACGAGCAGTACTTC
CDR3 protein: CASSSKGSPGVRYEQYF

J gene: TRBJ1-6
D gene: TRBD1
CDR3 length: 15
V gene: TRBV19
clone size: NA
CDR3 DNA: TGTGCCAGTAGTATGGCGACAGGGAGAGGTTCACCCCTCCACTTT
CDR3 protein: CASSMATGRGSPLHF

J gene: TRBJ1-2
D gene: NA
CDR3 length: 17
V gene: TRBV7-9
clone size: NA
CDR3 DNA: TGTGCCAGCAGCTTAGGGAGCGGAGGTGGGTTCGGCTATGGCTACACCTTC
CDR3 protein: CASSLGSGGGFGYGYTF

J gene: TRBJ2-1
D gene: TRBD2
CDR3 length: 15
V gene: TRBV10-1
clone size: NA
CDR3 DNA: TGCGCCAGCAGTGATAGCGGGGGGGCCGGCAATGAGCAGTTCTTC
CDR3 protein: CASSDSGGAGNEQFF